This is a list of T cell receptor beta chains from one sample in a study of naive CD8 T cells in extremely preterm neonates. Sequenced by immunoSEQ multiplex PCR; TCRdb stores in-frame clones only, minus some. The sample shows approximately 4,800 clones, nearly 98% of them seen only once. Sequencing was performed on naive CD8+ T cells from blood. The receptors shown here come from a human donor in good health. Each CDR3 is given without its conserved first and last residue. Fields, in order: V gene, J gene, CDR3 protein.

V gene: TRBV7-9
J gene: TRBJ2-5
CDR3 protein: ASSLISDRGQETQY

V gene: TRBV11-2
J gene: TRBJ2-4
CDR3 protein: ASNSFGALAKNIQY

V gene: TRBV9
J gene: TRBJ2-1
CDR3 protein: ASSSSRDRVVNEQF

V gene: TRBV6-6
J gene: TRBJ2-3
CDR3 protein: ASSYSGLASTDTQY

V gene: TRBV7-8
J gene: TRBJ2-7
CDR3 protein: ASSGDKNYEQY

V gene: TRBV6-5
J gene: TRBJ1-2
CDR3 protein: ASSSDPGQLYGYT

V gene: TRBV9
J gene: TRBJ2-1
CDR3 protein: ASSVGLAPYNEQF

V gene: TRBV27
J gene: TRBJ1-5
CDR3 protein: ASSLGRGGKQPQH

V gene: TRBV12-5
J gene: TRBJ1-1
CDR3 protein: ASGPGQNTEAF

V gene: TRBV27
J gene: TRBJ1-2
CDR3 protein: ASSLTGGGDYGYT

V gene: TRBV21-1
J gene: TRBJ1-2
CDR3 protein: ASRPGQGNYGYT

V gene: TRBV2
J gene: TRBJ2-1
CDR3 protein: ASSGVTRTNEQF

V gene: TRBV10-2
J gene: NA
CDR3 protein: ASSEYRGTYEQY

V gene: TRBV13
J gene: TRBJ2-7
CDR3 protein: ASSLGNSYEQY

V gene: TRBV6-6
J gene: TRBJ2-3
CDR3 protein: ASSTFRTGLDTQY

V gene: TRBV18
J gene: TRBJ1-2
CDR3 protein: ASSPDYRANYGYT

V gene: TRBV29-1
J gene: TRBJ2-1
CDR3 protein: SVGTSENYNEQF

V gene: TRBV21-1
J gene: TRBJ1-5
CDR3 protein: ASSRQGTNQPQH

V gene: TRBV27
J gene: TRBJ2-3
CDR3 protein: ASNPTGGATDTQY

V gene: TRBV5-1
J gene: TRBJ2-1
CDR3 protein: ASSLGILAGARYNEQF

V gene: TRBV19
J gene: TRBJ1-5
CDR3 protein: ASSIGQGYQPQH

V gene: TRBV11-2
J gene: TRBJ2-1
CDR3 protein: ASSSGTGAYNEQF

V gene: TRBV27
J gene: TRBJ1-1
CDR3 protein: ASSPPTGKDGAF

V gene: TRBV27
J gene: TRBJ1-2
CDR3 protein: ASSLGTGDGYT

V gene: TRBV28
J gene: TRBJ2-7
CDR3 protein: ASSFPPSGGPKYEQY

V gene: TRBV7-2
J gene: TRBJ2-3
CDR3 protein: ASSLESRSASTDTQY

V gene: TRBV4-3
J gene: TRBJ2-3
CDR3 protein: ASSQGKRLTDTQY

V gene: TRBV6-7
J gene: TRBJ2-7
CDR3 protein: ASSVAGDTYEQY

V gene: TRBV21-1
J gene: TRBJ1-5
CDR3 protein: ASSRGGRDQGSNQPQH

V gene: TRBV28
J gene: TRBJ2-7
CDR3 protein: ASRNQGLGAYEQY

V gene: TRBV15
J gene: TRBJ2-5
CDR3 protein: ASPHLRLWETQY

V gene: TRBV5-1
J gene: TRBJ2-2
CDR3 protein: ASSPEGTGRFGELF

V gene: TRBV7-6
J gene: TRBJ2-5
CDR3 protein: ASSLVRTGGQETQY

V gene: TRBV7-2
J gene: TRBJ2-5
CDR3 protein: ASSLGGSGELQETQY

V gene: TRBV4-2
J gene: TRBJ2-7
CDR3 protein: ASSPFLGLEQY

V gene: TRBV11-2
J gene: TRBJ2-1
CDR3 protein: ASSLSSGSPMYNEQF

V gene: TRBV4-3
J gene: TRBJ2-5
CDR3 protein: ASSRGVGVRLEETQY

V gene: TRBV11-2
J gene: TRBJ2-3
CDR3 protein: ASSLSGRAEDTQY

V gene: TRBV11-2
J gene: TRBJ2-3
CDR3 protein: ASSLGARSTDTQY

V gene: TRBV6-1
J gene: TRBJ2-7
CDR3 protein: ASSEGQGAKYEQY

V gene: TRBV5-5
J gene: TRBJ1-5
CDR3 protein: ASSEQKNQPQH

V gene: TRBV10-3
J gene: TRBJ2-3
CDR3 protein: AISAGLAGAKNTDTQY

V gene: TRBV27
J gene: TRBJ2-2
CDR3 protein: ASSPQIGTGELF

V gene: TRBV27
J gene: TRBJ1-2
CDR3 protein: ASSLREGANYGYT

V gene: TRBV14
J gene: TRBJ2-7
CDR3 protein: ASSLRQGYFSYEQY

V gene: TRBV27
J gene: TRBJ1-2
CDR3 protein: ASTDGTAYGYT

V gene: TRBV7-9
J gene: TRBJ2-3
CDR3 protein: ASSMTGDTQY

V gene: TRBV7-6
J gene: TRBJ2-1
CDR3 protein: ASSLVGSGMSSYNEQF